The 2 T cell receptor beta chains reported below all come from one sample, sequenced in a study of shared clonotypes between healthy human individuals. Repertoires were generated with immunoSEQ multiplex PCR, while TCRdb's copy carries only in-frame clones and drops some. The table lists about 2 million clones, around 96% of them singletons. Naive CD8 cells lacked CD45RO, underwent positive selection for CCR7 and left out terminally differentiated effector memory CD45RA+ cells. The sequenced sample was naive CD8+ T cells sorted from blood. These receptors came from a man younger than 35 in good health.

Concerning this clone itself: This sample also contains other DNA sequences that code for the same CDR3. The CDR3 protein is CAWNRVTGELFF. CDR3 nucleotides: TGTGCCTGGAACCGGGTCACCGGGGAGCTGTTTTTT. V usage is TRBV30 and J usage is TRBJ2-2; D is undetermined. This CDR3 has 12 residues. The germline gives CDR1 GTSNPN, CDR2 SVGIG (reference sequence). V gave up 4 bases and J gave up 4 bases, with 7 bases separating them.

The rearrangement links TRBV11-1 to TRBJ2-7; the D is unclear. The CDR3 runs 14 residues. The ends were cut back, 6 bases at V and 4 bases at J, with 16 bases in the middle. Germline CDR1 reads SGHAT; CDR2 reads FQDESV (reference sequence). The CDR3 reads CASSFEGTTYEQYF. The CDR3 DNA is TGTGCCAGCAGTTTCGAAGGTACAACTTACGAGCAGTACTTC.